Described below is a single T cell receptor beta chain sequence and its context. The sample belongs to a study of blood T cell repertoires in COVID-19. TCRdb's copy holds only in-frame clones and misses some; the assay was immunoSEQ multiplex PCR. In the table there are about 68,000 clones, approximately 83% of which are singletons. The V gene's germline CDR1 is GTSNPN and CDR2 SVGIG (reference sequence). V trimming: 4 bases; J trimming: 1 base; junction bases outside the gene matches: 10. The CDR3 has 17 residues. The genes are TRBV30 and TRBJ1-6, with 7 bases that match TRBD1. Sequenced material: peripheral blood. This TCR derives from an older woman with acute or convalescent COVID-19. The CDR3 nucleotides read TGTGCCTGGAACGACAAAAGGGGGCTTTCCTATAATTCACCCCTCCACTTT. Protein product: CAWNDKRGLSYNSPLHF.